This TCR beta chain was retrieved from a study of cytomegalovirus exposure and HLA in healthy donors. As concerns this clone: Its antigen is still unknown.

The germline gives CDR1 MNHEY, CDR2 SMNVEV (reference sequence). The CDR3 spans 14 residues. The ends were cut back, 1 base at V and 3 bases at J, with 10 bases in the middle. PCR was performed using 60 Vbeta and 13 Jbeta primers. Profiled with immunoSEQ multiplex PCR; TCRdb holds only in-frame clones, not every one. Of some 150,000 clones detected, roughly 85% appear once; the ten largest clones hold 2.1%. Overall study findings and caveats: Most of the TCR beta V segments (in an earlier analysis) were productive either about 87% or about 30% of the time. In a later analysis, specific HLA alleles were associated with 15,000 or so TCR beta sequences at a 0.05 false discovery rate. TCR beta sequences reportedly predicted most subjects' HLA-A and HLA-B alleles accurately.

The source is a man aged 40-55 years in good health and CMV-seronegative. The chain carries TRBV27 and TRBJ2-7; D remains ambiguous. The sequencing input was PBMCs. The DNA for the CDR3 is TGTGCCAGCAGTTTATTCGGCTGGAGCTACGAGCAGTACTTC. Protein: CASSLFGWSYEQYF.